This T cell receptor beta chain was retrieved from a study of blood T cell repertoires in COVID-19. Study details: Collection of acute and convalescent COVID-19 samples took place in the United States, Italy and Spain.

In the authors' workflow: The authors estimated nucleated cell counts from reference gene primer amplification. The table came from immunoSEQ multiplex PCR; TCRdb's copy has only in-frame clones and leaves some out. V and J calls and clone size come straight from that table; D and trimming were deduced from the DNA. The repertoire has 120,000 to 150,000 clones, roughly 84% of them found once; the top ten carry 5.8%. Researchers sorted participants into cohorts using their self-reported clinical history. A case of COVID-19 had been met by exposed participants within 2 weeks before study entry. Trimming removed 3 bases from V and 12 bases from J; junction bases left unmatched: 24. CDR3 length: 20 residues. The V gene's germline CDR1 is MNHEY and CDR2 SVGEGT.

Sample: PBMCs or T cells enriched from blood (not recorded which). The V call is TRBV6-2 or TRBV6-3, the J call TRBJ1-6; 9 positions match TRBD1. The clonotype originates from a woman between 45 and 65 years old who had been exposed to COVID-19. Here the CDR3 reads CASSYTGQGYGHTGLVPLHF. DNA of the CDR3: TGTGCCAGCAGTTATACAGGACAGGGGTATGGACACACCGGGCTGGTACCCCTCCACTTT.